The 23 T cell receptor beta chains reported below all come from one sample, sequenced in a study of blood T cell repertoires in COVID-19. Generated by immunoSEQ multiplex PCR, the TCRdb table keeps only in-frame clones and is missing some. Of about 160,000 clones in the sample, approximately 91% are singletons; the top ten hold about 2%. Input material: peripheral blood. The receptors derive from a man between 18 and 35 years old with acute or convalescent COVID-19.

This clone was recorded a few times. This sequence joins TRBV2 and TRBJ1-5, with TRBD1 matching 8 bases. V was clipped by 7 bases and J by 3 bases; unmatched bases: 8. The V gene's germline CDR1 is SNHLY and CDR2 FYNNEI. CDR3 length: 15 residues. The CDR3 DNA reads as TGTGCCAGCAACGAGGACAGGGCCCTCAATCAGCCCCAGCATTTT. It is translated as CASNEDRALNQPQHF.

This clone was seen a single time. This rearrangement joins TRBV5-4 to TRBJ1-1; 7 bases map to TRBD1. There are 13 residues in the CDR3. V lost 2 bases, J lost 7 bases, and 5 bases stayed unmatched. CDR1 is SGHNT and CDR2 is YYREEE in the germline V gene (reference sequence). The CDR3 is CASSLSDRDEAFF. The CDR3 nucleotides are TGTGCCAGCAGCTTAAGCGACAGGGATGAAGCTTTCTTT. Full variable domain (outside the CDR3, taken from reference TRBV5-4 and TRBJ1-1): ETGVTQSPTHLIKTRGQQVTLRCSSQSGHNTVSWYQQALGQGPQFIFQYYREEENGRGNFPPRFSGLQFPNYSSELNVNALELDDSALYLCASSLSDRDEAFFGQGTRLTVV.

The rearrangement links TRBV11-2 to TRBJ2-3; 9 bases align to TRBD2. This CDR3 has 15 amino acids. Germline CDR1 is SGHAT and CDR2 is FQNNGV. J gave up 1 base and V 6 bases, and 5 bases lay outside the gene matches. The CDR3: CASRRERGGTDTQYF. Written as DNA, the CDR3 is TGTGCCAGCAGGAGGGAGCGGGGGGGCACAGATACGCAGTATTTT.

J is TRBJ1-1 and V is TRBV19, with D uncertain. This CDR3 has 15 residues. Per the germline V gene, CDR1 is LNHDA and CDR2 is SQIVND (reference sequence). V shed 6 bases and J shed 1 base, with 15 bases lying between them. The CDR3 region is CASRPSAGGNTEAFF. CDR3 in DNA: TGTGCCAGTAGACCCTCGGCAGGTGGGAACACTGAAGCTTTCTTT.

This chain joins TRBV10-2 and TRBJ2-1, with 9 positions matching TRBD1. V shed 7 bases, J shed 10 bases, and the junction held 14 bases outside the gene matches. Germline CDR1 is WSHSY and CDR2 is SAAADI. The CDR3 extends over 15 amino acids. The CDR3 reads CASTRGGQGSVEQFF. CDR3 nucleotide sequence: TGCGCCAGCACCCGTGGGGGACAGGGTAGCGTGGAGCAGTTCTTC.

The J gene is TRBJ2-1, the V gene TRBV19; 7 nucleotides line up with TRBD1. From germline, CDR1 is LNHDA and CDR2 SQIVND (reference sequence). This CDR3 is built from 15 residues. Unmatched junction bases numbered 11, after V lost 5 bases and J lost 7 bases. CDR3 in amino acids: CASSPFSLQGNEQFF. CDR3 DNA: TGTGCCAGTAGTCCTTTTTCCCTACAGGGGAATGAGCAGTTCTTC.

V gene TRBV9 combines with J gene TRBJ2-1; 10 bases align to TRBD2. The germline V gene has CDR1 SGDLS and CDR2 YYNGEE. CDR3 length: 18 amino acids. Trimming at V came to 0 bases and at J to 4 bases, leaving 10 bases not matched to a gene. The CDR3 DNA reads TGTGCCAGCAGCGTAGGATCAGCGGGAGGGCAGTTTTACAATGAGCAGTTCTTC. Protein sequence: CASSVGSAGGQFYNEQFF.

V and J are TRBV30 and TRBJ1-5; 7 bases align to TRBD1. The CDR3 contains 14 residues. Trimming removed 2 bases from V and 4 bases from J; junction bases left unmatched: 5. CDR1 is GTSNPN and CDR2 is SVGIG in the germline V gene (reference sequence). Written as DNA, the CDR3 is TGTGCCTGGAGTCCCTTACAGGGGAATCAGCCCCAGCATTTT. Encoded protein: CAWSPLQGNQPQHF.

This rearrangement joins TRBV6-6 to TRBJ1-1; D is ambiguous. The CDR3 runs 14 residues. Trimming took off 3 bases at V and 1 base at J, with 9 bases between the two ends. Germline V gives CDR1 MNHNY, CDR2 SVGAGI (reference sequence). The CDR3 loop reads CASSYSEENTEAFF. The CDR3 nucleotides are TGTGCCAGCAGTTATTCGGAGGAGAACACTGAAGCTTTCTTT.

The V and J genes are TRBV7-2 and TRBJ2-7; D is perhaps TRBD2 (6 bases). The CDR3 totals 15 residues. Germline CDR1 is SGHTA and CDR2 is FQGNSA. The germline V and J ends were trimmed by 1 base and 3 bases, with 13 bases remaining between them. CDR3 loop: CASSLVGGFLYEQYF. Here the CDR3 DNA reads TGTGCCAGCAGCTTAGTGGGAGGTTTTCTCTACGAGCAGTACTTC.

The chain links TRBV7-9 to TRBJ2-1; no reliable D call. Germline V CDR1 and CDR2: SEHNR, FQNEAQ (reference sequence). The CDR3 extends over 12 amino acids. Trimming took 2 bases from V and 15 from J, leaving 14 bases between them. CDR3 sequence: CASSLINSSPFF. In nucleotides, the CDR3 is TGTGCCAGCAGCTTAATAAACAGTAGTCCGTTCTTC.

The chain couples TRBV5-6 to TRBJ2-4, with a possible D match to TRBD2 (5 bases). The V gene's germline CDR1 is SGHDT and CDR2 YYEEEE. V dropped 3 bases and J dropped 7 bases, with 14 bases sitting between them. The CDR3 runs to 14 residues. CDR3 DNA: TGTGCCAGCAGCTCCGGGGTAAAGTCGAACATTCAGTACTTC. Amino acids: CASSSGVKSNIQYF.

The V call is TRBV10-2, the J call TRBJ1-1; D is undetermined. Trimming removed 7 bases from V and 2 bases from J, with 17 bases in between. The germline V gene encodes CDR1 WSHSY and CDR2 SAAADI. The CDR3 covers 15 residues. The CDR3 DNA sequence: TGCGCCAGCACAGGTCAATTTGGGTTAAACACTGAAGCTTTCTTT. Amino acids: CASTGQFGLNTEAFF.

V and J are TRBV19 and TRBJ2-7, with D hard to call. Trimming pared 5 bases from V and 5 bases from J, leaving 7 bases between. Germline V gives CDR1 LNHDA, CDR2 SQIVND (reference sequence). The CDR3 has 11 residues. For the CDR3, the DNA is TGTGCCAGTAGTGTCGGAGACGAGCAGTACTTC. This translates into CASSVGDEQYF. The full variable domain, rest sourced from reference TRBV19 and TRBJ2-7, is DGGITQSPKYLFRKEGQNVTLSCEQNLNHDAMYWYRQDPGQGLRLIYYSQIVNDFQKGDIAEGYSVSREKKESFPLTVTSAQKNPTAFYLCASSVGDEQYFGPGTRLTVT.

The chain uses TRBV4-1 and TRBJ1-6; no clear D gene. The CDR3 contains 13 residues. V lost 1 base and J lost 10, with 8 bases in between. The germline V gene has CDR1 MGHRA and CDR2 YSYEKL. CDR3 nucleotides: TGCGCCAGCAGCCAAGTTCCGGGATCACCCCTCCACTTT. Its translation: CASSQVPGSPLHF.

J is TRBJ2-1 and V is TRBV4-1; 8 nucleotides agree with TRBD2. The CDR3 spans 15 residues. Germline trimming cut 1 base from V and 10 bases from J; bases unmatched to any gene: 9. Germline CDR1 and CDR2: MGHRA and YSYEKL. The CDR3 DNA sequence: TGCGCCAGCAGCCAAGGAACGGGGGGGTTTGGGGAGCAGTTCTTC. Its protein product is CASSQGTGGFGEQFF.

J is TRBJ2-1 and V is TRBV7-9; TRBD1 is a possible D gene (6 bases). Germline assignment: CDR1 SEHNR and CDR2 FQNEAQ (reference sequence). V was shortened by 2 bases and J by 3 bases, with 23 bases between the two germline ends. The CDR3 contains 19 residues. CDR3 amino acids: CASSLRIGTRQKLYNEQFF. CDR3 DNA: TGTGCCAGCAGCTTAAGGATAGGGACAAGGCAGAAACTCTACAATGAGCAGTTCTTC. The variable domain in full, completed from reference TRBV7-9 and TRBJ2-1, reads DTGVSQNPRHKITKRGQNVTFRCDPISEHNRLYWYRQTLGQGPEFLTYFQNEAQLEKSRLLSDRFSAERPKGSFSTLEIQRTEQGDSAMYLCASSLRIGTRQKLYNEQFFGPGTRLTVL.

The CDR3 protein is CASTWTSGRTYEQYF. DNA for the CDR3: TGTGCCAGCACCTGGACTAGCGGGAGGACCTACGAGCAGTACTTC. J is TRBJ2-7 and V is TRBV6-5; 14 positions agree with TRBD2. CDR1 and CDR2 from the germline V gene are MNHEY and SVGAGI. Trimming at V came to 7 bases and at J to 2 bases, leaving 4 bases not matched to a gene. CDR3 length: 15 residues.

The sample holds a few counts of this clone. V gene TRBV14 combines with J gene TRBJ1-3, with a weak D call TRBD1 (5 bases). There are 15 residues in the CDR3. Per germline, CDR1 SGHDN and CDR2 FVKESK. Trimming left V 0 bases short and J 0 bases short, with 6 bases between. The CDR3 sequence: CASSQEQVSGNTIYF. DNA for the CDR3: TGTGCCAGCAGCCAAGAACAGGTCTCTGGAAACACCATATATTTT.

The rearrangement links TRBV20-1 to TRBJ1-5; 10 positions agree with TRBD1. The CDR3 loop spans 15 amino acids. Germline CDR1 DFQATT, CDR2 SNEGSKA (reference sequence). Trimming cost V 3 bases and J 4 bases; bases outside gene matches: 6. CDR3 amino acids: CSASSGQGTNQPQHF. CDR3 DNA sequence: TGCAGTGCTAGTTCGGGACAGGGGACTAATCAGCCCCAGCATTTT.

CDR3 protein: CASSQEVEAQIYGYTF. The CDR3 nucleotides read TGCGCCAGCAGCCAAGAAGTGGAGGCTCAGATCTATGGCTACACCTTC. This chain connects TRBV4-1 to TRBJ1-2; no reliable D call. The CDR3 has 16 amino acids. V lost 0 bases and J lost 4, with 15 bases in between. The germline V gene encodes CDR1 MGHRA and CDR2 YSYEKL.

V gene TRBV6-5 combines with J gene TRBJ2-7; D call uncertain. This CDR3 has 13 amino acids. The V end lost 6 bases, the J end lost 6 bases, and 15 bases lay between the germline ends. CDR1 and CDR2 (germline): MNHEY, SVGAGI. The CDR3 nucleotides are TGTGCCAGCAGACCTTATCCCCCGGGCGAGCAGTACTTC. Residues: CASRPYPPGEQYF.

This chain joins TRBV6-5 and TRBJ1-5, with D uncertain. The germline V gene has CDR1 MNHEY and CDR2 SVGAGI. Trimming took off 4 bases at V and 6 bases at J, with 13 bases between the two ends. The CDR3 is 14 amino acids. CDR3 bases: TGTGCCAGCAGTTCGAATACCCTCGGTCAGCCCCAGCATTTT. Residues: CASSSNTLGQPQHF.